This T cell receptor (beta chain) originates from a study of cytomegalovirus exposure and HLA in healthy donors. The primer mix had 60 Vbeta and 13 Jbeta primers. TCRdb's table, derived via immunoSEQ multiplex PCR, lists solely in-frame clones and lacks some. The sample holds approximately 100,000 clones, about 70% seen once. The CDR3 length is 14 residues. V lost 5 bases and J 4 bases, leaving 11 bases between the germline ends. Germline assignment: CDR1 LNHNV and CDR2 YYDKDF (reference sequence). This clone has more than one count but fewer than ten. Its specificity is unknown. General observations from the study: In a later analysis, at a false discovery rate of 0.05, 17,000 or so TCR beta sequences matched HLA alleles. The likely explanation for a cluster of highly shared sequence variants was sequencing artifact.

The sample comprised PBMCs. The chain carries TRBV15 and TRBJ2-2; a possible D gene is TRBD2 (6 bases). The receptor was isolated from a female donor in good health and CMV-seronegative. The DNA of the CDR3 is TGTGCCACCAGCCCCGGGAGACTCACCGGGGAGCTGTTTTTT. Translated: CATSPGRLTGELFF.